This T cell receptor beta chain is from a study of Ad26.COV2.S vaccination and SARS-CoV-2 variants. Overall study results and limits: The study found higher spike-specific TCR breadth in vaccine than placebo recipients. The breadth of spike-specific CD8+ and CD4+ T cell responses after vaccination was reportedly substantial.

In the case of this clone: The antigen is unknown.

Data came from immunoSEQ multiplex PCR; TCRdb stores just in-frame clones and leaves some out. The top ten hold about 3.9% of the sample, which has approximately 400,000 clones, about 91% seen once. CDR1 is MNHEY and CDR2 is SMNVEV in the germline V gene (reference sequence). Trimming left V 6 bases short and J 7 bases short, with 12 bases between. The CDR3 has 12 residues. This TCR came from a human donor who had recovered from COVID-19. The J gene is TRBJ2-5, the V gene TRBV27; D is tentatively TRBD1 or TRBD2 (5 bases each). Specimen: peripheral blood, collected after recovery from COVID-19. CDR3 sequence (DNA): TGTGCCAGCAGACCGGGAAGGGGGACCCAGTACTTC. It yields the protein CASRPGRGTQYF.